These 25 T cell receptor beta chains share one sample of origin, sequenced in a study of T cell changes during pregnancy in multiple sclerosis. Repertoires were generated with immunoSEQ multiplex PCR, while TCRdb's copy carries only in-frame clones and drops some. The table records about 51,000 clones, roughly 94% of them present only once. The input for sequencing was CD4+ T cells from peripheral blood mononuclear cells, taken in the second trimester of pregnancy. The source of these receptors is a female donor with multiple sclerosis, enrolled in a pregnancy study.

The chain is built from TRBV5-6 and TRBJ2-3; 9 bases match TRBD1. Losses at the gene ends were 3 bases for V and 2 bases for J; bases not matched to a gene: 4. The germline CDR1 and CDR2 sequences are SGHDT and YYEEEE. The CDR3 runs to 15 residues. The CDR3 sequence: CASSSRTGVTDTQYF. The CDR3 nucleotides are TGTGCCAGCAGCTCACGGACAGGGGTCACAGATACGCAGTATTTT.

The chain joins TRBV7-9 to TRBJ2-2; perhaps TRBD2 as D (5 bases). Trimming shortened V by 1 base and J by 6 bases, and 9 bases separated the two germline ends. Germline CDR1 SEHNR, CDR2 FQNEAQ (reference sequence). The CDR3 is made up of 14 amino acids. DNA of the CDR3: TGTGCCAGCAGCTTAGGGCTTAGCGCCGGGGAGCTGTTTTTT. Translated: CASSLGLSAGELFF.

The chain has TRBV5-1 and TRBJ2-1; weak D call: TRBD2 (5 bases). This CDR3 spans 14 amino acids. The V gene's germline CDR1 is SGHRS and CDR2 YFSETQ. V dropped 1 base and J dropped 8 bases, with 13 bases sitting between them. CDR3: CASSLPSPGDEQFF. The CDR3 bases are TGCGCCAGCAGCTTGCCTAGCCCCGGGGATGAGCAGTTCTTC.

The chain combines TRBV28 with TRBJ1-1, with 9 bases that match TRBD1. Germline V gives CDR1 MDHEN, CDR2 SYDVKM. The CDR3 totals 18 residues. V lost 4 bases, J lost 3 bases, and 15 bases stayed unmatched. The CDR3 region is CASSYLGGHRGRDTEAFF. The CDR3 coding sequence is TGTGCCAGCAGTTACCTAGGGGGGCACAGGGGGCGAGACACTGAAGCTTTCTTT.

The V and J genes are TRBV7-9 and TRBJ2-5; TRBD2 matches at 9 bases. In germline, CDR1 is SEHNR, CDR2 FQNEAQ (reference sequence). V was pared by 5 bases and J by 1 base, with 8 bases of the junction left unmatched. This CDR3 has 16 amino acids. CDR3 in amino acids: CASSRLAGTFQETQYF. DNA for the CDR3: TGTGCCAGCAGCCGCCTAGCGGGGACTTTCCAAGAGACCCAGTACTTC.

This clone appeared a few times. The V gene is TRBV7-6, the J gene TRBJ2-7; TRBD1 matches 7 bases. The CDR3 is made up of 14 amino acids. Trimming cost V 5 bases and J 4 bases; bases outside gene matches: 8. CDR1 and CDR2 (germline): SGHVS, FNYEAQ. The CDR3 nucleotides read TGTGCCAGCAGCAAGGACAGGCTCGTTTACGAGCAGTACTTC. This translates into CASSKDRLVYEQYF. Full variable domain (outside the CDR3, taken from reference TRBV7-6 and TRBJ2-7): GAGVSQSPRYKVTKRGQDVALRCDPISGHVSLYWYRQALGQGPEFLTYFNYEAQQDKSGLPNDRFSAERPEGSISTLTIQRTEQRDSAMYRCASSKDRLVYEQYFGPGTRLTVT.

The genes are TRBV5-1 and TRBJ1-1; D is uncertain. V shed 3 bases and J shed 3 bases, with 12 bases lying between them. The CDR3 has 14 amino acids. Per the germline V gene, CDR1 is SGHRS and CDR2 is YFSETQ. Here the CDR3 DNA reads TGCGCCAGCAGCTCGACACCTAAGGACACTGAAGCTTTCTTT. It codes for CASSSTPKDTEAFF.

This CDR3 is CASSIRTGGYNEQFF. The DNA of the CDR3 is TGTGCCAGTAGTATCAGGACAGGGGGCTACAATGAGCAGTTCTTC. The rearrangement joins TRBV19 to TRBJ2-1; TRBD1 agrees at 10 bases. V gave up 3 bases and J gave up 3 bases; unmatched junction bases: 2. The CDR3 covers 15 residues. Germline CDR1 and CDR2: LNHDA and SQIVND (reference sequence).

V usage is TRBV7-2 and J usage is TRBJ2-5, with 8 bases fitting TRBD2. Germline assignment: CDR1 SGHTA and CDR2 FQGNSA. The V segment lost 1 base and the J segment 5 bases; nucleotides outside the gene matches: 3. The CDR3 contains 14 residues. CDR3: CASSLGTGGETQYF. For the CDR3, the DNA is TGTGCCAGCAGCTTAGGAACGGGGGGGGAGACCCAGTACTTC.

V and J are TRBV27 and TRBJ1-6; D is perhaps TRBD1 (6 bases). The CDR3 contains 14 residues. Trimming took 3 bases from V and 9 from J, leaving 12 bases between them. Germline values: CDR1 MNHEY, CDR2 SMNVEV (reference sequence). The CDR3 loop reads CASSFQGTLSPLHF. DNA of the CDR3: TGTGCCAGCAGTTTCCAGGGGACCCTTTCACCCCTCCACTTT.

V and J are TRBV7-3 and TRBJ2-3, with 9 bases fitting TRBD2. The CDR3 contains 15 residues. Germline V gene sequence: CDR1 SGHTA, CDR2 FQGTGA. V dropped 3 bases and J dropped 4; count of bases not matched to a gene: 5. CDR3 coding DNA: TGTGCCAGCAGCTTGGTGGGGACTAGCTCAGATACGCAGTATTTT. Its translation: CASSLVGTSSDTQYF.

This chain connects TRBV4-2 to TRBJ1-6; 7 bases are a match to TRBD1. CDR3 length equals 16 residues. Losses at the gene ends were 2 bases for V and 7 bases for J; bases not matched to a gene: 8. Germline V gene sequence: CDR1 LGHNA, CDR2 YNFKEQ. Here the CDR3 DNA reads TGTGCCAGCAGCCAATCCCCCGGGACAGACAATTCACCCCTCCACTTT. Translated, it gives CASSQSPGTDNSPLHF.

The chain couples TRBV5-1 to TRBJ2-1; 8 nucleotides align to TRBD1. Per germline, CDR1 SGHRS and CDR2 YFSETQ. After removal of 3 bases from V and 7 bases from J, the junction contained 9 bases not matched to a gene. The CDR3 runs 15 residues. The CDR3 nucleotides read TGCGCCAGCAGCTCAATGCAGGGGGCCGGGAATGAGCAGTTCTTC. Its translation: CASSSMQGAGNEQFF.

V is TRBV7-3 and J is TRBJ2-2, with 10 bases matching TRBD2. The ends lost 5 bases at V and 4 bases at J; junction bases unmatched: 7. The CDR3 length is 16 residues. Germline V gives CDR1 SGHTA, CDR2 FQGTGA. The CDR3 DNA reads as TGTGCCAGCAGCGAGATAGCGGGGGGCCTCACCGGGGAGCTGTTTTTT. Translating it yields CASSEIAGGLTGELFF.

V usage is TRBV4-2 and J usage is TRBJ2-1; 9 nucleotides match TRBD2. In germline, CDR1 is LGHNA, CDR2 YNFKEQ. There are 17 residues in the CDR3. The junction had 7 bases not matched to a gene; V was cut back by 0 bases and J by 4 bases. CDR3 amino acids: CASSQERKRGEYNEQFF. Here the CDR3 DNA reads TGTGCCAGCAGCCAAGAAAGAAAGCGGGGGGAATACAATGAGCAGTTCTTC.

This chain uses TRBV11-1 with TRBJ1-3; no reliable D call. Germline loops: CDR1 SGHAT, CDR2 FQDESV (reference sequence). This CDR3 is built from 14 residues. Trimming cost V 5 bases and J 0 bases, with 8 bases left between them. CDR3 loop: CASSQVYSGNTIYF. The CDR3 DNA reads TGTGCCAGCAGCCAAGTCTACTCTGGAAACACCATATATTTT.

This clone was seen just once. The chain joins TRBV4-3 to TRBJ2-1; D remains ambiguous. The CDR3 totals 15 residues. V lost 0 bases and J 0 bases, leaving 6 bases between the germline ends. Germline CDR1 is LGHNA and CDR2 is YSLEER. DNA of the CDR3: TGCGCCAGCAGCCAAGATCCCATCTCCTACAATGAGCAGTTCTTC. Its protein is CASSQDPISYNEQFF.

The CDR3 DNA reads TGTGCCAGCAGAAGTACGGGGGGGAGGTACAATGAGCAGTTCTTC. This codes for CASRSTGGRYNEQFF. The chain carries TRBV5-4 and TRBJ2-1; 8 nucleotides line up with TRBD2. Germline trimming cut 5 bases from V and 4 bases from J; bases unmatched to any gene: 8. Germline-derived CDR1 and CDR2 are SGHNT and YYREEE (reference sequence). This CDR3 is 15 amino acids long.

V gene TRBV4-3 combines with J gene TRBJ2-1, with 7 nucleotides matching TRBD2. Germline V gene sequence: CDR1 LGHNA, CDR2 YSLEER. J was trimmed by 8 bases and V by 0 bases; bases with no gene match: 16. This CDR3 is 18 amino acids long. CDR3 loop: CASSQDAPWGGSGYEQFF. For the CDR3, the DNA is TGCGCCAGCAGCCAAGATGCCCCCTGGGGGGGATCTGGGTATGAGCAGTTCTTC.

The genes are TRBV7-2 and TRBJ1-6; 9 bases line up with TRBD1. The CDR3 covers 17 residues. V dropped 7 bases and J dropped 14; count of bases not matched to a gene: 21. Germline V gene lookup returns CDR1 SGHTA and CDR2 FQGNSA. CDR3 nucleotides: TGTGCCAGCAACTCCGATGAATCGACAGGGGGTCGGACCGCCCTCCACTTT. It specifies CASNSDESTGGRTALHF.

The chain has TRBV27 and TRBJ1-1; no clear D gene. Germline V gene sequence: CDR1 MNHEY, CDR2 SMNVEV (reference sequence). This CDR3 has 15 residues. Trimming removed 6 bases from V and 1 base from J, with 15 bases in between. In nucleotides, the CDR3 is TGTGCCAGCAGCCTAGGAGGAGGGAGGAACACTGAAGCTTTCTTT. Translation gives CASSLGGGRNTEAFF.

The genes are TRBV9 and TRBJ1-6; the match to TRBD1 covers 9 bases. V shed 0 bases and J 6 bases; nucleotides not matched to a gene: 4. Germline V lookup: CDR1 SGDLS, CDR2 YYNGEE. The CDR3 loop spans 16 amino acids. Here the CDR3 reads CASSVDPGQGNSPLHF. The CDR3 bases are TGTGCCAGCAGCGTAGACCCGGGACAGGGTAATTCACCCCTCCACTTT.

The chain uses TRBV4-1 and TRBJ2-7; 9 nucleotides line up with TRBD1. This CDR3 comprises 15 residues. The V gene's germline CDR1 is MGHRA and CDR2 YSYEKL. Losses at the gene ends were 4 bases for V and 2 bases for J; bases not matched to a gene: 6. The CDR3 coding sequence is TGCGCCAGCAGCCGCGGACAGGGGAGTCCCTACGAGCAGTACTTC. Residues: CASSRGQGSPYEQYF.

V usage is TRBV5-1 and J usage is TRBJ1-2, with 9 nucleotides matching TRBD1. Germline CDR1 and CDR2: SGHRS and YFSETQ. The CDR3 runs 13 residues. J lost 7 bases, V lost 5 bases, and 6 bases had no gene match. CDR3 region: CASSTGTGTGYTF. CDR3 DNA sequence: TGCGCCAGCAGTACCGGGACAGGGACTGGCTACACCTTC.

This clone was counted once. This chain's CDR3 is CASRGDSSYEQYF. The CDR3 DNA reads TGTGCCAGCAGGGGGGACAGCTCCTACGAGCAGTACTTC. The J gene is TRBJ2-7, the V gene TRBV27, with TRBD1 identical over 7 bases. The germline V gene has CDR1 MNHEY and CDR2 SMNVEV (reference sequence). V lost 6 bases, J lost 0 bases, and 2 bases stayed unmatched. The CDR3 spans 13 residues.